What follows are 26 T cell receptor beta chains derived from one specimen sequenced in a study of pediatric ulcerative colitis. The protocol was immunoSEQ multiplex PCR, while the TCRdb copy is restricted to in-frame clones and leaves out a portion. The sample gives 50,000 to 65,000 clones, 80% to 90% of which show up once; around 3.6% is in the top ten. Sequenced material: blood. Receptors originate from a boy between 10 and 17 years old with severe ulcerative colitis.

V is TRBV5-1 and J is TRBJ1-3, with 10 bases identical to TRBD1. The CDR3 spans 18 residues. Germline CDR1 reads SGHRS; CDR2 reads YFSETQ. The junction had 11 bases not matched to a gene; V was cut back by 4 bases and J by 1 base. Here the CDR3 DNA reads TGCGCCAGCAGCCTGGGAAGTCTGGGACAGGGGTCTGGAAACACCATATATTTT. Amino acid sequence: CASSLGSLGQGSGNTIYF. Full variable domain (remainder filled in from reference TRBV5-1 and TRBJ1-3): KAGVTQTPRYLIKTRGQQVTLSCSPISGHRSVSWYQQTPGQGLQFLFEYFSETQRNKGNFPGRFSGRQFSNSRSEMNVSTLELGDSALYLCASSLGSLGQGSGNTIYFGEGSWLTVV.

CDR3 loop: CAISRASGSVDTQYF. DNA for the CDR3: TGTGCCATCAGTCGGGCTAGCGGGAGTGTAGATACGCAGTATTTT. This chain connects TRBV10-3 to TRBJ2-3; 10 positions match TRBD2. With 5 bases clipped from V and 5 bases from J, the junction kept 7 bases outside the gene matches. Germline loops: CDR1 ENHRY, CDR2 SYGVKD. This CDR3 has 15 amino acids.

This clone occurred a few times. The chain couples TRBV4-3 to TRBJ1-1; D not resolved. In germline, CDR1 is LGHNA, CDR2 YSLEER. V lost 0 bases, J lost 0 bases, and 8 bases lay in between. The CDR3 runs to 15 residues. The CDR3 DNA sequence: TGCGCCAGCAGCCAAGATCGAGCGATGAACACTGAAGCTTTCTTT. Translated: CASSQDRAMNTEAFF.

V usage is TRBV9 and J usage is TRBJ2-2; no definite D call. Germline V lookup: CDR1 SGDLS, CDR2 YYNGEE. The V end lost 0 bases, the J end lost 10 bases, and 7 bases lay between the germline ends. The CDR3 sequence is 12 residues long. The CDR3 DNA sequence: TGTGCCAGCAGCGTAGTTGGCGAGGAGCTGTTTTTT. Its translation: CASSVVGEELFF.

V is TRBV7-2 and J is TRBJ1-1; D possibly corresponds to TRBD1 (6 bases). The CDR3 has 14 residues. Germline V lookup: CDR1 SGHTA, CDR2 FQGNSA. Trimming took 4 bases from V and 3 from J, leaving 12 bases between them. Here the CDR3 DNA reads TGTGCCAGCAGCTGGGGTGCAGGGGACACTGAAGCTTTCTTT. Amino acids: CASSWGAGDTEAFF.

The chain employs TRBV5-1 and TRBJ2-4; D gene ambiguous. This CDR3 comprises 15 residues. V was clipped by 0 bases and J by 2 bases, with 9 bases between them. From germline, CDR1 is SGHRS and CDR2 YFSETQ. The CDR3 loop reads CASSLADTTKNIQYF. In DNA form, the CDR3 reads TGCGCCAGCAGCTTGGCCGATACGACCAAAAACATTCAGTACTTC.

This rearrangement joins TRBV7-8 to TRBJ2-1; TRBD2 agrees at 11 bases. CDR3 size: 15 residues. Germline lookup yields CDR1 SGHVS and CDR2 FQNEAQ. V dropped 1 base and J dropped 9; count of bases not matched to a gene: 5. The CDR3 spells CASSLETSGSVEQFF. CDR3 nucleotide sequence: TGTGCCAGCAGCTTAGAAACTAGCGGGAGTGTTGAGCAGTTCTTC.

The chain joins TRBV29-1 to TRBJ1-1; 7 nucleotides match TRBD1. V lost 6 bases and J lost 3; bases outside the gene matches: 13. Germline V gene lookup returns CDR1 SQVTM and CDR2 ANQGSEA. The CDR3 runs to 15 residues. Written as DNA, the CDR3 is TGCAGCGTCTACAGGGGTTTCGAAGGTGACACTGAAGCTTTCTTT. Translation: CSVYRGFEGDTEAFF. The variable domain in full, completed from reference TRBV29-1 and TRBJ1-1, reads SAVISQKPSRDICQRGTSLTIQCQVDSQVTMMFWYRQQPGQSLTLIATANQGSEATYESGFVIDKFPISRPNLTFSTLTVSNMSPEDSSIYLCSVYRGFEGDTEAFFGQGTRLTVV.

This clone occurred once. The V gene is TRBV11-2, the J gene TRBJ2-3; 9 nucleotides align to TRBD1. Germline CDR1 reads SGHAT; CDR2 reads FQNNGV. This CDR3 is 16 amino acids long. Unmatched junction bases numbered 6, after V lost 3 bases and J lost 2 bases. CDR3 in amino acids: CASSLTGGGFTDTQYF. The CDR3 DNA is TGTGCCAGCAGCTTGACAGGGGGGGGTTTCACAGATACGCAGTATTTT.

The rearrangement uses TRBV30 and TRBJ2-1; D is undetermined. The CDR3 runs 14 residues. V was trimmed by 0 bases and J by 4 bases, leaving 10 bases between them. CDR1 is GTSNPN and CDR2 is SVGIG in the germline V gene (reference sequence). CDR3 DNA sequence: TGTGCCTGGAGTGTACTTCCCGGATACAATGAGCAGTTCTTC. As protein: CAWSVLPGYNEQFF.

As for this clone: One end of the junction is discordant with germline, which a read error may explain. The V and J genes are TRBV7-9 and TRBJ1-4; 8 nucleotides match TRBD1. Germline V gives CDR1 SEHNR, CDR2 FQNEAQ (reference sequence). The CDR3 sequence is 13 residues long. CDR3 sequence: CATSQGAREKLFF. The DNA of the CDR3 is TGTGCCACCAGCCAGGGGGCCAGGGAAAAACTGTTTTTT.

The chain links TRBV18 to TRBJ1-5; 7 positions agree with TRBD1. This CDR3 comprises 14 residues. The V segment lost 6 bases and the J segment 5 bases; nucleotides outside the gene matches: 7. Per germline, CDR1 KGHSH and CDR2 LQKENI. CDR3 DNA sequence: TGTGCCAGCTCTTCGACAGGGCCCCATCAGCCCCAGCATTTT. Translating it yields CASSSTGPHQPQHF.

V gene TRBV7-2 combines with J gene TRBJ2-5, with D possibly being TRBD1 or TRBD2 (5 bases each). Germline lookup yields CDR1 SGHTA and CDR2 FQGNSA. V lost 4 bases and J 4 bases, leaving 10 bases between the germline ends. This CDR3 has 13 residues. CDR3 amino acids: CASSSEGRETQYF. The DNA of the CDR3 is TGTGCCAGCAGCTCCGAGGGGCGAGAGACCCAGTACTTC.

This clone occurred a few times. This chain links TRBV11-3 with TRBJ2-2, with TRBD2 matching 10 bases. CDR1 and CDR2 from the germline V gene are SGHNT and YENEEA. This CDR3 contains 16 residues. Trimming removed 4 bases from V and 7 bases from J; junction bases left unmatched: 9. The CDR3 region has the DNA TGTGCCAGCAGCTCACCGGGACTAGCGTTTAACGGGGAGCTGTTTTTT. This sequence encodes CASSSPGLAFNGELFF.

This clone is a singleton in its sample. This chain links TRBV5-6 with TRBJ2-5; D assignment may be TRBD1 or TRBD2 (5 bases each). The germline V and J ends were trimmed by 4 bases and 5 bases, with 12 bases remaining between them. In germline, CDR1 is SGHDT, CDR2 YYEEEE. The length of the CDR3 is 13 residues. The CDR3, as DNA: TGTGCCAGCAGCACGGGACCTTCCGAGACCCAGTACTTC. Protein product: CASSTGPSETQYF.

The chain employs TRBV2 and TRBJ1-2; D possibly corresponds to TRBD1 (5 bases). The CDR3 sequence is 13 residues long. Trimming took off 11 bases at V and 5 bases at J, with 18 bases between the two ends. Per the germline V gene, CDR1 is SNHLY and CDR2 is FYNNEI. The CDR3 protein is CARRAGTSYGYTF. CDR3 nucleotides: TGTGCCCGACGAGCCGGGACTTCTTATGGCTACACCTTC.

This clone has a handful of counts. This chain connects TRBV7-9 to TRBJ1-1; D might be TRBD1 (5 bases). CDR1 is SEHNR, CDR2 FQNEAQ, per germline (reference sequence). The V end was cut by 1 base, the J end by 11 bases, with 17 bases between. CDR3 length equals 14 residues. The CDR3 spells CASSLEGGGTLAFF. In DNA form, the CDR3 reads TGTGCCAGCAGCTTAGAGGGCGGCGGGACCTTGGCTTTCTTT.

V usage is TRBV27 and J usage is TRBJ2-1, with TRBD2 matching over 14 bases. The CDR3 extends over 16 amino acids. Trimming took 6 bases from V and 8 from J; bases not matched to a gene: 9. Germline CDR1 is MNHEY and CDR2 is SMNVEV (reference sequence). In nucleotides, the CDR3 is TGTGCCAGCAGGCCCGGGACTAGCGGGAGTCCGCATGAGCAGTTCTTC. It is translated as CASRPGTSGSPHEQFF.

The chain joins TRBV12-5 to TRBJ2-5; D is perhaps TRBD2 (5 bases). The CDR3 spans 20 residues. Trimming removed 0 bases from V and 5 bases from J, with 28 bases in between. The germline CDR1 and CDR2 sequences are LGHNT and FRNRAP. The CDR3 bases are TGTGCTAGTGGTTTGGTATTGGGAGTCCACGCGAACTGGGTGGGGGAGACCCAGTACTTC. Its protein product is CASGLVLGVHANWVGETQYF.

V gene TRBV12-1 combines with J gene TRBJ2-3; the D segment call TRBD2 is taken from the table without a DNA check. TRBV12-1 is a pseudogene locus. This CDR3 comprises 21 residues. CDR3 sequence reads: CASSFFSSSSDEAGRTDTQYF. The CDR3 bases are TGTGCCAGCAGCTTTTTCTCTTCTTCTTCTGACGAGGCGGGACGCACAGATACGCAGTATTTT.

The rearrangement joins TRBV30 to TRBJ2-2, with TRBD2 as a possible D gene (6 bases). This CDR3 has 15 amino acids. Germline V gene lookup returns CDR1 GTSNPN and CDR2 SVGIG (reference sequence). Between the trimmed V and J ends, which lost 4 bases and 0 bases, there was a span of 12 bases. This chain's CDR3 is CAWIGGRTNTGELFF. The CDR3 DNA follows: TGTGCCTGGATAGGAGGGAGGACGAACACCGGGGAGCTGTTTTTT.

The chain couples TRBV5-6 to TRBJ2-2; D is possibly TRBD2 (6 bases). V was shortened by 4 bases and J by 4 bases, with 17 bases between the two germline ends. The CDR3 runs to 16 residues. Per germline, CDR1 SGHDT and CDR2 YYEEEE. The CDR3 DNA follows: TGTGCCAGCAGCCCAAAGACTAGTTTGGGCACCGGGGAGCTGTTTTTT. It yields the protein CASSPKTSLGTGELFF.

The chain links TRBV6-5 to TRBJ2-2, with 9 bases identical to TRBD2. CDR3 length: 14 amino acids. V shed 10 bases and J 1 base; nucleotides not matched to a gene: 4. Germline values: CDR1 MNHEY, CDR2 SVGAGI. CDR3 loop: CATRTSENTGELFF. The CDR3 bases are TGTGCCACCAGGACTAGCGAGAACACCGGGGAGCTGTTTTTT.

The chain has TRBV10-3 and TRBJ1-3; TRBD1 is a possible D gene (5 bases). Trimming pared 1 base from V and 4 bases from J, leaving 8 bases between. The CDR3 loop spans 14 amino acids. The germline CDR1 and CDR2 sequences are ENHRY and SYGVKD. CDR3 bases: TGTGCCATCAGTGAGTGGGACGGAGGAAACACCATATATTTT. It is translated as CAISEWDGGNTIYF.

This clone was detected only a few times. The chain joins TRBV5-4 to TRBJ2-3; a possible D gene is TRBD2 (6 bases). Germline CDR1 SGHNT, CDR2 YYREEE (reference sequence). The CDR3 covers 15 residues. Trimming took off 0 bases at V and 6 bases at J, with 14 bases between the two ends. The CDR3 is CASSLDFGGTDTQYF. Here the CDR3 DNA reads TGTGCCAGCAGCTTGGATTTCGGCGGGACGGATACGCAGTATTTT.

The chain recombines TRBV19 with TRBJ2-1; D remains ambiguous. Trimming shortened V by 7 bases and J by 0 bases, and 10 bases separated the two germline ends. This CDR3 spans 14 amino acids. CDR1 is LNHDA, CDR2 SQIVND, per germline (reference sequence). CDR3 sequence: CASTADGSYNEQFF. The CDR3 nucleotides are TGTGCCAGTACCGCAGACGGCTCCTACAATGAGCAGTTCTTC.